Shown below are 18 T cell receptor beta chains from a single sample sequenced in a study of cytomegalovirus exposure and HLA in healthy donors. PCR involved 60 Vbeta and 13 Jbeta primers. Generated by immunoSEQ multiplex PCR, the TCRdb table keeps only in-frame clones and is missing some. The sample lists about 180,000 clones, around 80% seen once, with approximately 2% in the top ten. Sequencing was done on a sample of PBMCs. Every receptor here comes from a woman between 25 and 40 years old in good health and CMV-seronegative.

CDR3 protein: CASSSPQGAYGYTF. The CDR3 DNA follows: TGTGCCAGCAGTTCGCCTCAGGGGGCGTATGGCTACACCTTC. The chain is built from TRBV28 and TRBJ1-2; TRBD1 matches 8 bases. The junction had 6 bases not matched to a gene; V was cut back by 4 bases and J by 5 bases. The CDR3 totals 14 residues. From germline, CDR1 is MDHEN and CDR2 SYDVKM.

This rearrangement joins TRBV5-6 to TRBJ2-7, with D uncertain. V lost 4 bases and J 6 bases, leaving 14 bases between the germline ends. Looked up from germline, CDR1 is SGHDT and CDR2 is YYEEEE. This CDR3 spans 13 amino acids. The CDR3 region is CASSPTRSGEQYF. The CDR3 DNA reads as TGTGCCAGCAGCCCGACGAGGTCCGGCGAGCAGTACTTC.

V and J are TRBV6-5 and TRBJ1-6; maybe TRBD1 (5 bases). Germline V lookup: CDR1 MNHEY, CDR2 SVGAGI. V was pared by 2 bases and J by 7 bases, with 15 bases between. The CDR3 loop spans 16 amino acids. CDR3 residues: CASSYRPQGRNSPLHF. Written as DNA, the CDR3 is TGTGCCAGCAGTTACCGGCCCCAGGGTCGAAATTCACCCCTCCACTTT.

The chain has TRBV2 and TRBJ1-3; 8 bases line up with TRBD1. CDR3 size: 15 residues. V lost 7 bases and J lost 10; bases outside the gene matches: 15. Per germline, CDR1 SNHLY and CDR2 FYNNEI. CDR3 sequence reads: CASKEGAGGRGTIYF. The CDR3 region has the DNA TGTGCCAGCAAAGAGGGGGCAGGGGGCCGAGGGACCATATATTTT.

CDR3 sequence reads: CASSPTANTEAFF. The CDR3 bases are TGTGCCAGCAGCCCCACAGCGAACACTGAAGCTTTCTTT. V gene TRBV7-9 combines with J gene TRBJ1-1; D is undetermined. The CDR3 sequence is 13 residues long. Deletions cut 5 bases from V and 1 base from J, with 8 bases between. Germline V gives CDR1 SEHNR, CDR2 FQNEAQ (reference sequence).

The CDR3 nucleotides are TGTGCCAGCAGCCGTGAGGAGAGGGCCCAGACCTATGGCTACACCTTC. Its protein is CASSREERAQTYGYTF. The chain recombines TRBV7-8 with TRBJ1-2; no clear D. Germline V CDR1 and CDR2: SGHVS, FQNEAQ. The CDR3 length is 16 residues. V shed 5 bases and J shed 4 bases, with 20 bases lying between them. Full variable domain (outside the CDR3, taken from reference TRBV7-8 and TRBJ1-2): GAGVSQSPRYKVAKRGQDVALRCDPISGHVSLFWYQQALGQGPEFLTYFQNEAQLDKSGLPSDRFFAERPEGSVSTLKIQRTQQEDSAVYLCASSREERAQTYGYTFGSGTRLTVV.

DNA for the CDR3: TGTGCCAGCAGGACCCCGTCGACAGGGAACACTGAAGCTTTCTTT. It translates to CASRTPSTGNTEAFF. This chain joins TRBV6-5 and TRBJ1-1; D is perhaps TRBD1 (6 bases). Germline V gene data show CDR1 as MNHEY and CDR2 as SVGAGI. Trimming left V 6 bases short and J 1 base short, with 15 bases between. The length of the CDR3 is 15 residues.

This clone was counted a few times. The chain recombines TRBV5-1 with TRBJ1-1, with D maybe TRBD1 (6 bases). V lost 6 bases and J 7 bases, leaving 22 bases between the germline ends. Germline CDR1 SGHRS, CDR2 YFSETQ. CDR3 size: 15 residues. CDR3 region: CASTLEGQGRGEAFF. The CDR3 DNA reads TGCGCCAGCACCCTCGAAGGGCAGGGGAGGGGTGAAGCTTTCTTT.

The DNA for the CDR3 is TGTGCCAGTATGACAGGGGGGCACTCCTACGAGCAGTACTTC. It encodes CASMTGGHSYEQYF. The V and J genes are TRBV28 and TRBJ2-7; 9 positions agree with TRBD1. With 9 bases clipped from V and 0 bases from J, the junction kept 6 bases outside the gene matches. Germline V lookup: CDR1 MDHEN, CDR2 SYDVKM. This CDR3 region has 14 residues.

CDR3 DNA: TGTGCCAGCAGCTTAGGGTTCGGGGATGAGCAGTTCTTC. This sequence encodes CASSLGFGDEQFF. V is TRBV7-2 and J is TRBJ2-1; TRBD2 is a possible D gene (5 bases). The CDR3 length is 13 residues. Trimming pared 1 base from V and 8 bases from J, leaving 9 bases between. Germline V gene lookup returns CDR1 SGHTA and CDR2 FQGNSA.

The V gene is TRBV7-2, the J gene TRBJ1-6; D is undetermined. This CDR3 has 13 amino acids. The V gene's germline CDR1 is SGHTA and CDR2 FQGNSA. V lost 2 bases and J 10 bases, leaving 9 bases between the germline ends. The CDR3 loop is CASSLQSRSPLHF. The CDR3 DNA reads as TGTGCCAGCAGCTTACAGTCTAGGTCACCCCTCCACTTT.

The V gene is TRBV7-9, the J gene TRBJ1-1, with unresolved D. Trimming pared 1 base from V and 4 bases from J, leaving 4 bases between. The CDR3 has 12 residues. Germline-derived CDR1 and CDR2 are SEHNR and FQNEAQ (reference sequence). CDR3 in amino acids: CASSLGSTEAFF. The CDR3 bases are TGTGCCAGCAGCTTAGGGAGCACTGAAGCTTTCTTT.

The V gene is TRBV7-2, the J gene TRBJ1-1; D is undetermined. Germline V gene data show CDR1 as SGHTA and CDR2 as FQGNSA. The CDR3 loop spans 14 amino acids. V lost 2 bases, J lost 4 bases, and 11 bases lay in between. In DNA form, the CDR3 reads TGTGCCAGCAGCTTATACGTTTCGGGCACTGAAGCTTTCTTT. This encodes CASSLYVSGTEAFF.

The J gene is TRBJ1-1, the V gene TRBV27, with D perhaps TRBD1 (6 bases). The CDR3 extends over 13 amino acids. Germline V gives CDR1 MNHEY, CDR2 SMNVEV (reference sequence). V shed 6 bases and J shed 4 bases, with 12 bases lying between them. In nucleotides, the CDR3 is TGTGCCAGCAGGCAACAGGGCGGCACTGAAGCTTTCTTT. Protein: CASRQQGGTEAFF.

The rearrangement joins TRBV18 to TRBJ2-7; TRBD1 matches 10 bases. The CDR3 runs 14 residues. The germline CDR1 and CDR2 sequences are KGHSH and LQKENI. J was trimmed by 7 bases and V by 2 bases; bases with no gene match: 5. CDR3 coding DNA: TGTGCCAGCTCACCAAGACAGGGGGCGGGAGAGCAGTACTTC. This sequence encodes CASSPRQGAGEQYF.

The rearrangement uses TRBV6-1 and TRBJ1-3; 8 bases are shared with TRBD1. CDR3 length: 14 residues. Per germline, CDR1 MNHNS and CDR2 SASEGT. J was trimmed by 3 bases and V by 4 bases; bases with no gene match: 2. The CDR3 nucleotides are TGTGCCAGCAGTGCAGGGGGCGGTGGAAACACCATATATTTT. Residues: CASSAGGGGNTIYF.

The chain carries TRBV5-1 and TRBJ2-7; the D gene is possibly TRBD2 (6 bases). Germline CDR1 is SGHRS and CDR2 is YFSETQ. This CDR3 is 11 amino acids long. Trimming took 7 bases from V and 5 from J, leaving 10 bases between them. The CDR3 coding sequence is TGCGCCAGCGCGAGGGAGGACGAGCAGTACTTC. As protein: CASAREDEQYF.

The chain combines TRBV6-1 with TRBJ1-5, with D possibly being TRBD1 (6 bases). Between the trimmed V and J ends, which lost 6 bases and 4 bases, there was a span of 10 bases. Per the germline V gene, CDR1 is MNHNS and CDR2 is SASEGT. CDR3 length: 13 residues. The CDR3 DNA is TGTGCCAGCAGGAAACAGGGAAATCAGCCCCAGCATTTT. Translation gives CASRKQGNQPQHF.